Given below is one T cell receptor beta chain in context. The sample comes from a study of OX40 agonist ivuxolimab in advanced cancers. Study-wide context: Patients assigned to dose escalation were diagnosed with hepatocellular carcinoma, melanoma, renal cell or head and neck cancer.

Libraries were prepared by immunoSEQ multiplex PCR; TCRdb keeps only in-frame clonotypes and omits some of them. The sample holds 99,000 or so clones, about four fifths seen once. The V end lost 7 bases, the J end lost 10 bases, and 8 bases lay between the germline ends. Germline V gene data show CDR1 as SGHRS and CDR2 as YFSETQ. The CDR3 consists of 10 residues. The sample here was CD4+ or CD8+ T cells sorted from blood, taken in a trial of the OX40 agonist ivuxolimab. V is TRBV5-1 and J is TRBJ2-2, with D hard to call. The clonotype was recovered from an adult with an advanced solid tumor such as melanoma, head and neck, liver or kidney cancer. CDR3 bases: TGCGCCAGCGAAAGGATGGAGCTGTTTTTT. Residues: CASERMELFF.